This is a list of T cell receptor beta chains from one sample in a study of blood T cells in healthy people across ages. TCRdb ran MiXCR on the 5' RACE reads and lists one entry per CDR3 protein. The profile shows hundreds of thousands of distinct CDR3 sequences, about 21% of them singletons. The sample taken for sequencing was blood. These receptors all stem from a man in his 70s in good health. CDR3s include the opening cysteine and the closing phenylalanine or tryptophan. Each record gives: clone size, J gene, D gene, V gene, CDR3 DNA, CDR3 protein. A D gene is named only where the DNA matches it firmly. Not every row has a clone size; where given, it reads once, few, many or a size class.

. | TRBJ1-5 | . | TRBV10-3 | TGTGCCATCAGGGGCGGTAGCAATCAGCCCCAGCATTTT | CAIRGGSNQPQHF
few | TRBJ1-1 | . | TRBV6-2/TRBV6-3 | TGTGCCAGCAGCCCTACATCTTTTCCGGAGAACACTGAAGCTTTCTTT | CASSPTSFPENTEAFF
few | TRBJ2-5 | TRBD1 | TRBV10-3 | TGTGCCACGGGACAGGGGGCTGAGACCCAGTACTTC | CATGQGAETQYF
. | TRBJ2-1 | . | TRBV29-1 | TGCAGCGTTGAAGACCCCGGGAGTCCTGGCAATGAGCAGTTCTTC | CSVEDPGSPGNEQFF
. | TRBJ1-6 | TRBD1 | TRBV6-5 | TGTGCCAGCAGTTACGGGGACAGGGCCAATTCACCCCTCCACTTT | CASSYGDRANSPLHF
few | TRBJ2-2 | TRBD2 | TRBV3-1 | TGTGCCAGCAGCTCAAGGACTAGCGGGAGGGATCCCGGGGAGCTGTTTTTT | CASSSRTSGRDPGELFF
few | TRBJ2-1 | TRBD1 | TRBV11-2 | TGTGCCAGCAGCTTATTGATGGACAGGGGAAGCTCCTACAATGAGCAGTTCTTC | CASSLLMDRGSSYNEQFF
few | TRBJ2-6 | . | TRBV28 | TGTGCCAGCATGGCAGGGGGGTCTGGGGCCAACGTCCTGACTTTC | CASMAGGSGANVLTF
few | TRBJ2-7 | TRBD1 | TRBV5-1 | TGCGCCAGCAGCAGGGAAGACAGGGCTTCCTACGAGCAGTACTTC | CASSREDRASYEQYF
many | TRBJ1-1 | TRBD1 | TRBV5-1 | TGCGCCAGCAGCTTGCGGAGCGGCAGGGGGCGAGGGAACACTGAAGCTTTCTTT | CASSLRSGRGRGNTEAFF
few | TRBJ2-1 | . | TRBV20-1 | TGCAGTGCTAGAGGAGTGGGCACCTCGAACTGGGATGAGCAGTTCTTC | CSARGVGTSNWDEQFF
. | TRBJ2-1 | . | TRBV5-1 | TGCGCCAGCAGCTTCCGGATGGGGGATGAGCAGTTCTTC | CASSFRMGDEQFF
few | TRBJ2-7 | . | TRBV6-2/TRBV6-3 | TGTGCCAGCAGTCTTACAGAAACCTACGAGCAGTACTTC | CASSLTETYEQYF
few | TRBJ1-6 | . | TRBV12-3/TRBV12-4 | TGTGCCAGCAGTTCGATGGACGGTCTATCTTCACCCCTCCACTTT | CASSSMDGLSSPLHF
many | TRBJ2-5 | TRBD2 | TRBV29-1 | TGCAGCGTTGAAGATCGGTTGGATAGCGGGGTTTTCCAAGAGACCCAGTACTTC | CSVEDRLDSGVFQETQYF
. | TRBJ2-3 | TRBD1 | TRBV24-1 | TGTGCCACCAGTGACACCGGGACAGGGAGCACAGATACGCAGTATTTT | CATSDTGTGSTDTQYF
. | TRBJ1-4 | . | TRBV9 | TGTGCCAGCAGCGCCGATCGACAAAGTAATGAAAAACTGTTTTTT | CASSADRQSNEKLFF
few | TRBJ2-1 | . | TRBV7-2 | TGTGCCAGCAGCTTAGATCAAGGCGGGATAGTCTACAATGAGCAGTTCTTC | CASSLDQGGIVYNEQFF
. | TRBJ1-4 | TRBD1 | TRBV5-1 | TGCGCCGGCAGCCGCTGGGACAGGATAACAACTAATGAAAAACTGTTTTTT | CAGSRWDRITTNEKLFF
. | TRBJ2-7 | TRBD2 | TRBV3-1 | TGTGCCACCTCCCGGGAGGGTAGCTCCTACGAGCAGTACTTC | CATSREGSSYEQYF
. | TRBJ2-1 | TRBD1 | TRBV4-1 | TGCGCCAGCAGCCAAGGGACAGGGAAGTCCTACAATGAGCAGTTCTTC | CASSQGTGKSYNEQFF
. | TRBJ2-6 | . | TRBV24-1 | TGTGCCACCAGTTCGGTGGACTCTGGGGCCAACGTCCTGACTTTC | CATSSVDSGANVLTF
. | TRBJ1-4 | TRBD1 | TRBV20-1 | TGCAGTGCTAGAGTGAGGACAGGGGGCGTCGGTAATGAAAAACTGTTTTTT | CSARVRTGGVGNEKLFF
many | TRBJ2-6 | . | TRBV10-3 | TGTGCCATCAGTCCGGATCCCTCTGGGGCCAACGTCCTGACTTTC | CAISPDPSGANVLTF
. | TRBJ2-2 | TRBD1 | TRBV29-1 | TGCAGCGTCGGGACAGGGGGTCAAGGGGAGCTGTTTTTT | CSVGTGGQGELFF
. | TRBJ2-7 | TRBD1 | TRBV3-1 | TGTGCCAGCAGCCAAGGGACAGGGTTTTCCTACGAGCAGTACTTC | CASSQGTGFSYEQYF
. | TRBJ2-3 | . | TRBV7-2 | TGTGCCAGCAGCTTAGTCGGGAGCGCAGATACGCAGTATTTT | CASSLVGSADTQYF
. | TRBJ1-5 | . | TRBV5-6 | TGTGCCAGCAGCCCCATGCCGGGGGATACGCAGCATTTT | CASSPMPGDTQHF
. | TRBJ2-7 | . | TRBV20-1 | TGCAGTGCTAGAGGGGGCCTTCGCGGACACTACGAGCAGTACTTC | CSARGGLRGHYEQYF